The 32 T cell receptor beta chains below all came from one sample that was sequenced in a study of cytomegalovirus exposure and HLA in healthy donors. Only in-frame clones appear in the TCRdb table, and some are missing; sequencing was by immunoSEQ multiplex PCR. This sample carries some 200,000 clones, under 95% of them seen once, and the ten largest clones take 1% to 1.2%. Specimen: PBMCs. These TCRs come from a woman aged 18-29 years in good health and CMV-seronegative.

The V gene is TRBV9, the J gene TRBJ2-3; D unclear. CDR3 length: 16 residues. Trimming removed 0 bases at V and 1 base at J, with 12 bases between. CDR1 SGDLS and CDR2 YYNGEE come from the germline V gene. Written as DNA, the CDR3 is TGTGCCAGCAGCGTAGGAATCACTGCCCGCACAGATACGCAGTATTTT. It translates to CASSVGITARTDTQYF.

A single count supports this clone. As DNA, the CDR3 is TGTGCCAGCAGTTATTCCGGGACAGGGGACACCGGGGAGCTGTTTTTT. Translation: CASSYSGTGDTGELFF. This chain joins TRBV6-5 and TRBJ2-2, with 10 nucleotides matching TRBD1. CDR1 and CDR2 from the germline V gene are MNHEY and SVGAGI. The V and J ends lost 3 bases and 3 bases, in that order; junction bases with no gene match: 4. The CDR3 is 16 amino acids.

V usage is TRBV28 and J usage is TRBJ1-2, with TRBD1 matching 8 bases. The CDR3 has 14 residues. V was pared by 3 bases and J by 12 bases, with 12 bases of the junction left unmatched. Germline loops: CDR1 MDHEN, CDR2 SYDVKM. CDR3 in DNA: TGTGCCAGCAGTTTTGGCGGGACAGGTTTAAGGGACACCTTC. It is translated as CASSFGGTGLRDTF.

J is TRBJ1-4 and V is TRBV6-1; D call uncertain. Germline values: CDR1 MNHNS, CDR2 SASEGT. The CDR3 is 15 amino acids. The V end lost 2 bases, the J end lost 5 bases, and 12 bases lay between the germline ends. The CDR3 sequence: CASSEYGEVNEKLFF. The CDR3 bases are TGTGCCAGCAGTGAATATGGGGAGGTGAATGAAAAACTGTTTTTT.

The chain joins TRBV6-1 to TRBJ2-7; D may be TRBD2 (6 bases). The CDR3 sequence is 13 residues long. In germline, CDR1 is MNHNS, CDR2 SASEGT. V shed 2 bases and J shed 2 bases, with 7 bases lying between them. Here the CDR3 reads CASSEPGAYEQYF. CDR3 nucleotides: TGTGCCAGCAGTGAACCGGGGGCCTACGAGCAGTACTTC.

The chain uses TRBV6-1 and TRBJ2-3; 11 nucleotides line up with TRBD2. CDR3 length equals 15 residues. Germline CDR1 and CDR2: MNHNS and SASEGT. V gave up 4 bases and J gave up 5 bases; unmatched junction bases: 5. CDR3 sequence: CASSVLAGVGDTQYF. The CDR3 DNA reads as TGTGCCAGCAGTGTACTAGCGGGAGTTGGAGATACGCAGTATTTT.

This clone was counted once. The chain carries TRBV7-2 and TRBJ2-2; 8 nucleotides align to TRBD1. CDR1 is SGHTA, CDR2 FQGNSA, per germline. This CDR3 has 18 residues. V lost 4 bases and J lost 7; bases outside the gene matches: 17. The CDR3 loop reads CASSSWARQGLHDGELFF. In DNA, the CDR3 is TGTGCCAGCAGCTCCTGGGCCCGACAGGGGCTCCACGACGGGGAGCTGTTTTTT.

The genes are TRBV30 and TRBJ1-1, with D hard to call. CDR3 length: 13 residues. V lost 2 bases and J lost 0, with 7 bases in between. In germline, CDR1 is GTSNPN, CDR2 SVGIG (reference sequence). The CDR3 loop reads CAWSNGMNTEAFF. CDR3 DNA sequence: TGTGCCTGGAGTAACGGGATGAACACTGAAGCTTTCTTT.

DNA for the CDR3: TGTGCCAGCAGGGGGACAGGGGGAAACACCATATATTTT. Translated: CASRGTGGNTIYF. The genes are TRBV2 and TRBJ1-3, with 9 bases aligning to TRBD1. Trimming cost V 6 bases and J 4 bases; bases outside gene matches: 1. CDR1 SNHLY and CDR2 FYNNEI come from the germline V gene. This CDR3 is 13 amino acids long.

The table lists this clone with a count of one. The CDR3 DNA sequence: TGTGCCAGCAGGTCCGGGACTAGCGGGATGAACACCGGGGAGCTGTTTTTT. It is translated as CASRSGTSGMNTGELFF. The rearrangement uses TRBV28 and TRBJ2-2; 13 bases fit TRBD2. The CDR3 loop spans 17 amino acids. The germline V gene encodes CDR1 MDHEN and CDR2 SYDVKM. V lost 6 bases to trimming and J lost 1 base; unmatched junction nucleotides: 5.

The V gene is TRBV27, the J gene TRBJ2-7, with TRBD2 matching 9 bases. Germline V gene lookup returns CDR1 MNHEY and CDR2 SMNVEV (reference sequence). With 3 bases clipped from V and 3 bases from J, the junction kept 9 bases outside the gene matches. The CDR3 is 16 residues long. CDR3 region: CASSFSSGRTRYEQYF. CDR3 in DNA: TGTGCCAGCAGTTTTTCAAGCGGGAGGACTCGCTACGAGCAGTACTTC.

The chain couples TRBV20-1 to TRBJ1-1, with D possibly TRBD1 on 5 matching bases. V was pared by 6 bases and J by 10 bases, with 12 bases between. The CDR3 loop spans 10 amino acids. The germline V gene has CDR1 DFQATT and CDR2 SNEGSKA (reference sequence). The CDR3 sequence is CSARMQGAFF. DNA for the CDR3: TGCAGTGCAAGGATGCAGGGAGCTTTCTTT.

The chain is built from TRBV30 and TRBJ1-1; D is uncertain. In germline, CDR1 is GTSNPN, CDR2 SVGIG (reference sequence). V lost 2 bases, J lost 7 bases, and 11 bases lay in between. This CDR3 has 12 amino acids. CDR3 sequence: CAWSSRRDEAFF. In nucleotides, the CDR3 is TGTGCCTGGAGTAGTAGGAGAGATGAAGCTTTCTTT.

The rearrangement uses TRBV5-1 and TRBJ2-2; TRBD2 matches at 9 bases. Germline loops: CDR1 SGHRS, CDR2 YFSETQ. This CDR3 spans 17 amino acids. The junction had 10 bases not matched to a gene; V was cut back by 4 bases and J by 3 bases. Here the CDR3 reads CASSRGGLARDTGELFF. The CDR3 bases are TGCGCCAGCAGCAGGGGGGGACTAGCCCGAGACACCGGGGAGCTGTTTTTT.

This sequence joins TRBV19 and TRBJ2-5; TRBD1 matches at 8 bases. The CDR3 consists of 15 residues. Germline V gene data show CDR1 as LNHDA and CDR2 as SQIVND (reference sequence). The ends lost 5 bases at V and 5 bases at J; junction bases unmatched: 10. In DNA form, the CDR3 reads TGTGCCAGTAGTCCGAGACAGGGGTTGGGGGAGACCCAGTACTTC. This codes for CASSPRQGLGETQYF.

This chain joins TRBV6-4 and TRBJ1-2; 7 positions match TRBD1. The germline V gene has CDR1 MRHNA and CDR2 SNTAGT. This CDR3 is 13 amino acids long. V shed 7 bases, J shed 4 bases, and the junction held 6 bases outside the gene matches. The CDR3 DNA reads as TGTGCCAGCAAGGACAGGAACTCCTATGGCTACACCTTC. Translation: CASKDRNSYGYTF.

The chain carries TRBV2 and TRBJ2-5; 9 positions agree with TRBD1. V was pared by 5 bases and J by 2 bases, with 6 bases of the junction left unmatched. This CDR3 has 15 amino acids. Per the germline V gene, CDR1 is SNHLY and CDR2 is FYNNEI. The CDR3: CASSYLDRGQETQYF. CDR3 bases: TGTGCCAGCAGTTACCTGGACAGGGGTCAAGAGACCCAGTACTTC. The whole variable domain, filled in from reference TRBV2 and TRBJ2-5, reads EPEVTQTPSHQVTQMGQEVILRCVPISNHLYFYWYRQILGQKVEFLVSFYNNEISEKSEIFDDQFSVERPDGSNFTLKIRSTKLEDSAMYFCASSYLDRGQETQYFGPGTRLLVL.

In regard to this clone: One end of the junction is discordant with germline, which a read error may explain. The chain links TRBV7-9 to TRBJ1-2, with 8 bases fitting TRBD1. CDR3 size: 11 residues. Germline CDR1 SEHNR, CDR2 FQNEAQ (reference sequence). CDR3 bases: TGTGCCAGCAGCTTGGGGGACAGGACGATTTTC. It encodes CASSLGDRTIF. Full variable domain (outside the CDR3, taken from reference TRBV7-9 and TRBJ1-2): DTGVSQNPRHKITKRGQNVTFRCDPISEHNRLYWYRQTLGQGPEFLTYFQNEAQLEKSRLLSDRFSAERPKGSFSTLEIQRTEQGDSAMYLCASSLGDRTIFGSGTRLTVV.

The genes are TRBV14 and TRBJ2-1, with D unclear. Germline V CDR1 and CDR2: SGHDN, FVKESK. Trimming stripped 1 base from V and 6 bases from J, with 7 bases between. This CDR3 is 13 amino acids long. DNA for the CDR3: TGTGCCAGCAGCCAAGTAGAAAGCAATGAGCAGTTCTTC. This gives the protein CASSQVESNEQFF.

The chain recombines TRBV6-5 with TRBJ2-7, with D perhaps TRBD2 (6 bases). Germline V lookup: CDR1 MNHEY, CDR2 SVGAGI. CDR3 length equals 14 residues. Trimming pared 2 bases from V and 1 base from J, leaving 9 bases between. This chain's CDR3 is CASSYTGTSYEQYF. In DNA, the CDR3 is TGTGCCAGCAGTTACACTGGGACTTCCTACGAGCAGTACTTC.

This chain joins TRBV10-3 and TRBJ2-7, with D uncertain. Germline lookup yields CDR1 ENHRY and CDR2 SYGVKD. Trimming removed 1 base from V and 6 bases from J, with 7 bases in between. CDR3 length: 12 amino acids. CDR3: CAISELRGEQYF. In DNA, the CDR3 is TGTGCCATCAGTGAGTTGCGAGGCGAGCAGTACTTC.

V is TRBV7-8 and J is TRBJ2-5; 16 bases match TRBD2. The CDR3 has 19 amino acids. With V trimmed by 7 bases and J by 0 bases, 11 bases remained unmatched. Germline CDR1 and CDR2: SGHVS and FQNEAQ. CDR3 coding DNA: TGTGCCAGCACCCCCAAGAGGGGACTAGCGGGAGGGTACCAAGAGACCCAGTACTTC. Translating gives CASTPKRGLAGGYQETQYF.

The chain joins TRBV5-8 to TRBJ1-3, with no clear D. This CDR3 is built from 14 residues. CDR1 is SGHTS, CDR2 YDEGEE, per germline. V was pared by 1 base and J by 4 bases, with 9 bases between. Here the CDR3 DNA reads TGTGCCAGCAGCTTGAATGCCAGGGGAAACACCATATATTTT. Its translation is CASSLNARGNTIYF.

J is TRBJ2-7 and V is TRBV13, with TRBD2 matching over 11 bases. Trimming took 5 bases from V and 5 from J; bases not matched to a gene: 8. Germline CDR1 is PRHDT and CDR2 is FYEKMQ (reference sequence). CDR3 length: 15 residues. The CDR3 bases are TGTGCCAGCAGCACTGTCCTAGCGGGAGGCGACGAGCAGTACTTC. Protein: CASSTVLAGGDEQYF.

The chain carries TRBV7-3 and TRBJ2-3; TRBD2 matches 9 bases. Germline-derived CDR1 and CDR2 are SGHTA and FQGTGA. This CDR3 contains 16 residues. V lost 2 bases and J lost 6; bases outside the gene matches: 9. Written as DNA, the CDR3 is TGTGCCAGCAGCTTAGGGTTATTAGCGGGAGAGGATACGCAGTATTTT. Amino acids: CASSLGLLAGEDTQYF.

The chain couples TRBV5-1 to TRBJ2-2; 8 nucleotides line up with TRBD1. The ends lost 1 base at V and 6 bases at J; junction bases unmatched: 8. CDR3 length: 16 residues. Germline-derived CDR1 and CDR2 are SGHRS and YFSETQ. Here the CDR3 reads CASSLSGQGGSGELFF. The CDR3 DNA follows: TGCGCCAGCAGCTTGTCCGGACAGGGTGGCTCCGGGGAGCTGTTTTTT.

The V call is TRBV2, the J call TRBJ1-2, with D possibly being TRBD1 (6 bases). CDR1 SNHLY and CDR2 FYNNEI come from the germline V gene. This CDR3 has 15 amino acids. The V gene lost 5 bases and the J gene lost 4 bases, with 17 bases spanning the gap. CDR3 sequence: CASSPNPGQRYGYTF. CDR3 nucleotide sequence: TGTGCCAGCAGTCCAAACCCCGGACAGCGCTATGGCTACACCTTC. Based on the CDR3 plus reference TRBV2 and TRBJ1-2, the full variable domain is EPEVTQTPSHQVTQMGQEVILRCVPISNHLYFYWYRQILGQKVEFLVSFYNNEISEKSEIFDDQFSVERPDGSNFTLKIRSTKLEDSAMYFCASSPNPGQRYGYTFGSGTRLTVV.

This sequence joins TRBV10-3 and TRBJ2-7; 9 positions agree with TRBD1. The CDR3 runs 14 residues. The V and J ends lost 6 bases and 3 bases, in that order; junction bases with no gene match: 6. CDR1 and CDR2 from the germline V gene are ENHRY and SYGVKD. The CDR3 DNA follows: TGTGCCATCAGGTCGGACAGGGGTGTCTACGAGCAGTACTTC. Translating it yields CAIRSDRGVYEQYF.

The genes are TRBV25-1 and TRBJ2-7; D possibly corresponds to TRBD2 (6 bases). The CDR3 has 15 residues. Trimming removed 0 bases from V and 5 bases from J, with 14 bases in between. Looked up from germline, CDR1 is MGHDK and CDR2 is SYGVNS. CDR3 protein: CASSEYGGAPNEQYF. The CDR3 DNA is TGTGCCAGCAGTGAATACGGGGGAGCCCCCAACGAGCAGTACTTC.

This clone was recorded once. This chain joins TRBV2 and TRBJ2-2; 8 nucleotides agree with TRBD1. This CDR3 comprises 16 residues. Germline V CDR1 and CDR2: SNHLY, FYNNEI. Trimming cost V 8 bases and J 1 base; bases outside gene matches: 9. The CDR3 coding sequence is TGTGCCAGCGGTCTCCCCGGGACAGGGAACACCGGGGAGCTGTTTTTT. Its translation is CASGLPGTGNTGELFF.

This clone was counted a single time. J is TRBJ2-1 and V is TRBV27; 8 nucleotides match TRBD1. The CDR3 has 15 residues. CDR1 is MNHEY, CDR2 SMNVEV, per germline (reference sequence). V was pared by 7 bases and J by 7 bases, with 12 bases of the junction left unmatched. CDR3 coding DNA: TGTGCCAGCAATACGAGGACAGGGAAGGGGAATGAGCAGTTCTTC. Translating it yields CASNTRTGKGNEQFF.

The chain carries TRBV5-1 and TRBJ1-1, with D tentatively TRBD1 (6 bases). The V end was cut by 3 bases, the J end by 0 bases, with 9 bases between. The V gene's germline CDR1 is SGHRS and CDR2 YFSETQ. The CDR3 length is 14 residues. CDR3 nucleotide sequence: TGCGCCAGCAGCTCAGACAGGTTGAACACTGAAGCTTTCTTT. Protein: CASSSDRLNTEAFF. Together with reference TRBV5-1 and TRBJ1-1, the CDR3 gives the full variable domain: KAGVTQTPRYLIKTRGQQVTLSCSPISGHRSVSWYQQTPGQGLQFLFEYFSETQRNKGNFPGRFSGRQFSNSRSEMNVSTLELGDSALYLCASSSDRLNTEAFFGQGTRLTVV.